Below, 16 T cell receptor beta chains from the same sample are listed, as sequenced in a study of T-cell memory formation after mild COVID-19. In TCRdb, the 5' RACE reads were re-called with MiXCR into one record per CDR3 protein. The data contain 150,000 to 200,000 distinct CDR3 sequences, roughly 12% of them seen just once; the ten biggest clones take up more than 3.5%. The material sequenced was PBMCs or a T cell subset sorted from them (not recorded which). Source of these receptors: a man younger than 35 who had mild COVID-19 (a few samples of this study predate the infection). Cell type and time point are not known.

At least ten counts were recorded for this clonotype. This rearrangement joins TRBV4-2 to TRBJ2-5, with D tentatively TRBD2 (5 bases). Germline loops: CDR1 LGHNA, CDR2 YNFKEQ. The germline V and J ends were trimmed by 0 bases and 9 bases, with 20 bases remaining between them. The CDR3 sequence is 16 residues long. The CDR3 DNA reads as TGTGCCAGCAGCCAAGAGCGACGGAGAGAGAGAGCGGCCCAGTACTTC. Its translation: CASSQERRRERAAQYF.

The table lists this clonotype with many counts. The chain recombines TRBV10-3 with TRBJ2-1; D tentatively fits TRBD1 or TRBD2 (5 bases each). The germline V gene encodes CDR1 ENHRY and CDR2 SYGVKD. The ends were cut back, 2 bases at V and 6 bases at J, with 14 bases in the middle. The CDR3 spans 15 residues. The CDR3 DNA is TGTGCCATCAGTGAGGCGGGCAGGGCCCCCAATGAGCAGTTCTTC. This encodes CAISEAGRAPNEQFF.

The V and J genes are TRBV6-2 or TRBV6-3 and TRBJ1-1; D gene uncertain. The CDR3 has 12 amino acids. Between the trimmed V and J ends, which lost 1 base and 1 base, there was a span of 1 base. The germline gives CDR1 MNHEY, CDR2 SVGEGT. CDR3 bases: TGTGCCAGCAGTTACTGGAACACTGAAGCTTTCTTT. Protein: CASSYWNTEAFF.

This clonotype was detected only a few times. The CDR3 is CASSLDKNSPLHF. In nucleotides, the CDR3 is TGTGCCAGCTCACTTGACAAGAATTCACCCCTCCACTTT. The chain employs TRBV18 and TRBJ1-6; D remains unclear. CDR1 is KGHSH and CDR2 is LQKENI in the germline V gene. V lost 4 bases to trimming and J lost 7 bases, with 8 bases between them. The CDR3 sequence is 13 residues long.

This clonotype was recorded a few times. The chain's CDR3 is CASSSEPGGPYNEQFF. CDR3 sequence (DNA): TGCGCCAGCAGCTCGGAACCGGGGGGGCCTTACAATGAGCAGTTCTTC. The chain joins TRBV5-1 to TRBJ2-1; 8 nucleotides match TRBD2. CDR3 size: 16 residues. The V gene end was trimmed by 3 bases and the J gene end by 4 bases; junction bases not matched to a gene: 9. CDR1 is SGHRS and CDR2 is YFSETQ in the germline V gene.

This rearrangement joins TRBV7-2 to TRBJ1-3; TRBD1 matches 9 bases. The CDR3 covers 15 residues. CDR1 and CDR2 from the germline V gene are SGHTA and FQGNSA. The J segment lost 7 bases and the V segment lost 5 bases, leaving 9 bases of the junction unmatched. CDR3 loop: CASSTDRGRGNTIYF. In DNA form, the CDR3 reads TGTGCCAGCAGCACGGACAGGGGAAGAGGGAACACCATATATTTT.

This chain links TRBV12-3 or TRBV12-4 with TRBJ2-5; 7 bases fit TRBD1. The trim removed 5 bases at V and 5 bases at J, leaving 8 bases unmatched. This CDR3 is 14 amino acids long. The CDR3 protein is CASSTTGSRETQYF. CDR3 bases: TGTGCCAGCAGTACGACAGGGAGTCGGGAGACCCAGTACTTC.

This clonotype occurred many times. Here the CDR3 DNA reads TGTGCCAGCAGCCAAAGGGGGGGAAGATACAATGAGCAGTTCTTC. It encodes CASSQRGGRYNEQFF. The genes are TRBV7-2 and TRBJ2-1; possible D gene TRBD2, 7 bases. The CDR3 has 15 residues. V shed 5 bases and J shed 4 bases, with 15 bases lying between them. Germline V gives CDR1 SGHTA, CDR2 FQGNSA.

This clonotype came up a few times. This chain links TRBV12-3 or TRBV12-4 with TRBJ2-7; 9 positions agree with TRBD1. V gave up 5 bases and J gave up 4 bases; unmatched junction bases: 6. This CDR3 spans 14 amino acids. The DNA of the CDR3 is TGTGCCAGCAGTAAACAGGGGGCTCGGTACGAGCAGTACTTC. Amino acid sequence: CASSKQGARYEQYF.

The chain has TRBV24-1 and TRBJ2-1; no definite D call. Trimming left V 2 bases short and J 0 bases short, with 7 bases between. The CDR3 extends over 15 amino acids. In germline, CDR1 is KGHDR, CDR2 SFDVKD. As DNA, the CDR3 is TGTGCCACCAGTGATTCTCAGAGCTCCTACAATGAGCAGTTCTTC. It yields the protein CATSDSQSSYNEQFF.

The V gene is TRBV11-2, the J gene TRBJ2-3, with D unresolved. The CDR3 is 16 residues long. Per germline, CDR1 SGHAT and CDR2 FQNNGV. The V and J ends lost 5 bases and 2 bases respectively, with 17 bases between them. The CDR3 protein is CASSPRRDQPTDTQYF. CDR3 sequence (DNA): TGTGCCAGCAGCCCCAGACGTGACCAACCCACAGATACGCAGTATTTT.

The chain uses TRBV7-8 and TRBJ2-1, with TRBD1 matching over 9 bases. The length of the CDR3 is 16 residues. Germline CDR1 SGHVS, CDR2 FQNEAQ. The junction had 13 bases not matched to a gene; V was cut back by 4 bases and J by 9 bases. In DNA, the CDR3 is TGTGCCAGCAGCTCCGCCGGGACAGGGACATCCGGTGAGCAGTTCTTC. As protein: CASSSAGTGTSGEQFF.

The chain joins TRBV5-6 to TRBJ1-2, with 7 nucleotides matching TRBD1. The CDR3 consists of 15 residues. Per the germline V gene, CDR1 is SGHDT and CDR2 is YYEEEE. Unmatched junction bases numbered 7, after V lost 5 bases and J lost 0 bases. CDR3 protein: CASSRQGRANYGYTF. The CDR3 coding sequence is TGTGCCAGCAGTCGACAGGGCAGAGCTAACTATGGCTACACCTTC. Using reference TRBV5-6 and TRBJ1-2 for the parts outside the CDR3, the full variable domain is DAGVTQSPTHLIKTRGQQVTLRCSPKSGHDTVSWYQQALGQGPQFIFQYYEEEERQRGNFPDRFSGHQFPNYSSELNVNALLLGDSALYLCASSRQGRANYGYTFGSGTRLTVV.

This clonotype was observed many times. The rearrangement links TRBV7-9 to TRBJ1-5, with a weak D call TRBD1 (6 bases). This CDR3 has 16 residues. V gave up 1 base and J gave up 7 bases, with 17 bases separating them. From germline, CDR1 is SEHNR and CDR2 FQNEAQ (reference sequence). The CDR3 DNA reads TGTGCCAGCAGCTTAGACACGGGGGCTACCGGGCAGCCCCAGCATTTT. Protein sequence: CASSLDTGATGQPQHF.

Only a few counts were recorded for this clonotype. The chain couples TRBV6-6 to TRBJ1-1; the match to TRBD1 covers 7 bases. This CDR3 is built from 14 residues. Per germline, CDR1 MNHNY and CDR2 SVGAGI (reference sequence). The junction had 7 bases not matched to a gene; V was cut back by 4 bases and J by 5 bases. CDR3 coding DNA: TGTGCCAGCAGTTTCTCCAGACAGGGAACTGAAGCTTTCTTT. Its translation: CASSFSRQGTEAFF.

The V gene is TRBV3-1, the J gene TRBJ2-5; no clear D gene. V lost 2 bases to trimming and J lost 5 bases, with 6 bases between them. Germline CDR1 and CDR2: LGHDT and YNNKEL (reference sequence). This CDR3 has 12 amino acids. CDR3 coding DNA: TGTGCCAGCAGCCAATTAGGGGAGACCCAGTACTTC. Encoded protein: CASSQLGETQYF.